The T cell receptor (beta chain) under discussion was sequenced for a study of blood T cell repertoires in COVID-19. Study summary: Whether acute or convalescent, the COVID-19 samples came from the United States, Italy and Spain. T cells, B-cell-depleted T cells, or PBMCs provided the cDNA or gDNA that served as material.

In the case of this clone: Different DNA sequences within this sample yield the same CDR3.

Under the authors' procedure: Amplification of reference gene primers provided the estimated nucleated cell counts. Sequenced by immunoSEQ multiplex PCR; TCRdb stores in-frame clones only, minus some. V and J calls plus clone size are reproduced from that table; the DNA served to infer D and trimming. The table lists 40,000 or so clones, 89% of them singletons, with approximately 0.37% in the top ten. Material: peripheral blood. This receptor was identified in a human donor in a cohort sampled during active COVID-19.

The CDR3, as DNA: TGTGCCAGCAGCTCCGGGACAGGGAGTTCACCCCTCCACTTT. Translated, it gives CASSSGTGSSPLHF. J is TRBJ1-6 and V is TRBV7-9; 9 bases match TRBD1. CDR1 and CDR2 from the germline V gene are SEHNR and FQNEAQ (reference sequence). This CDR3 contains 14 residues. The trim removed 4 bases at V and 9 bases at J, leaving 4 bases unmatched.